This TCR beta chain was captured by sequencing in a study of CD8 T cells in Susac syndrome. The authors reverse transcribed roughly 0.45 to 1 ug RNA with random hexamers. TCRdb analysed the immunoSEQ multiplex PCR reads with MiXCR anew, one entry per CDR3 protein. The sample lists approximately 190,000 distinct CDR3 sequences, about 93% occurring once. TEMRA cells were FACS-enriched, and CD8+ and CD4+ T cells were isolated negatively. Germline V gene sequence: CDR1 LNHDA, CDR2 SQIVND (reference sequence). V gave up 6 bases and J gave up 6 bases, with 14 bases separating them. This CDR3 has 14 residues.

The sequenced material came from CD4+ T cells from PBMCs. This TCR came from a human donor in good health. The chain combines TRBV19 with TRBJ2-2; D is ambiguous. CDR3 nucleotide sequence: TGTGCCAGTAGGTCGGCGATCTGGGCCGGGGAGCTGTTTTTT. Translated: CASRSAIWAGELFF. Based on the CDR3 plus reference TRBV19 and TRBJ2-2, the full variable domain is DGGITQSPKYLFRKEGQNVTLSCEQNLNHDAMYWYRQDPGQGLRLIYYSQIVNDFQKGDIAEGYSVSREKKESFPLTVTSAQKNPTAFYLCASRSAIWAGELFFGEGSRLTVL.